This T cell receptor (beta chain) was captured by sequencing in a study of Ad26.COV2.S vaccination and SARS-CoV-2 variants. General study findings and limits: Relative to placebo recipients, vaccine recipients exhibited elevated spike-specific TCR breadth. Vaccine and placebo recipients had similar non-spike TCR breadth. There was reportedly substantial breadth in spike-specific CD8+ and CD4+ T cell responses after vaccination.

A note on this clone: The target antigen is unknown.

This CDR3 comprises 14 residues. V lost 1 base and J 7 bases, leaving 11 bases between the germline ends. The germline V gene encodes CDR1 LNHDA and CDR2 SQIVND (reference sequence). Method: immunoSEQ multiplex PCR; TCRdb's copy keeps in-frame clones and lacks some. The profile covers about 460,000 clones, with around 89% appearing a single time and around 1.8% taken by the ten largest. The treatment is: around 19 received Ad26.COV2.S at low or high dose, single or two shots; several received placebo; per-sample allocation not given. Sampling happened 63 days after the first vaccine or placebo injection. Donation came from an adult in Boston who was aged 18-55 years.

Here the sequenced sample was peripheral blood, taken in a trial of Ad26.COV2.S vaccine versus placebo. The chain links TRBV19 to TRBJ2-1; D is undetermined. The clonotype originates from a person between 18 and 65 years old who received the Ad26.COV2.S COVID-19 vaccine or a placebo. The chain's CDR3 is CASSIAIKRNEQFF. The DNA for the CDR3 is TGTGCCAGTAGTATAGCCATAAAGCGAAATGAGCAGTTCTTC.